What follows are 8 T cell receptor beta chains derived from one specimen sequenced in a study of shared clonotypes between healthy human individuals. Naive CD8 populations comprised CD45RO-negative cells positively selected for CCR7, excluding terminally differentiated effector memory CD45RA+ cells. Using immunoSEQ multiplex PCR, the repertoire was profiled, and TCRdb retains in-frame clones only, with some absent. The sample holds more than 2 million clones, approximately 94% seen once. Sequenced material: naive CD8+ T cells sorted from blood. The receptors shown here come from a man aged 18 to 30 in good health.

V and J are TRBV7-9 and TRBJ2-3; a possible D gene is TRBD2 (6 bases). The germline V gene has CDR1 SEHNR and CDR2 FQNEAQ (reference sequence). The length of the CDR3 is 15 residues. Deletions cut 6 bases from V and 0 bases from J, with 13 bases between. The CDR3 nucleotides read TGTGCCAGCAGGTCCGGGGGTACTAGCACAGATACGCAGTATTTT. Residues: CASRSGGTSTDTQYF.

V and J are TRBV27 and TRBJ2-2, with D unresolved. From germline, CDR1 is MNHEY and CDR2 SMNVEV (reference sequence). The CDR3 is 13 amino acids. Between the trimmed V and J ends, which lost 1 base and 6 bases, there was a span of 6 bases. CDR3 loop: CASSLWSSGELFF. The CDR3 DNA reads TGTGCCAGCAGTTTATGGAGTTCCGGGGAGCTGTTTTTT.

The chain joins TRBV5-8 to TRBJ1-1; D gene uncertain. This CDR3 region has 12 residues. V was trimmed by 1 base and J by 7 bases, leaving 8 bases between them. The germline V gene encodes CDR1 SGHTS and CDR2 YDEGEE. The CDR3 DNA is TGTGCCAGCAGCTTGTATAGCTATGAAGCTTTCTTT. Amino acid sequence: CASSLYSYEAFF.

This clone is a singleton in its sample. The V and J genes are TRBV2 and TRBJ2-2; possible D gene TRBD2, 6 bases. V dropped 7 bases and J dropped 3 bases, with 15 bases sitting between them. Germline V gene sequence: CDR1 SNHLY, CDR2 FYNNEI. There are 15 residues in the CDR3. The CDR3 DNA follows: TGTGCCAGCACCCTCCGGGACTCAGACACCGGGGAGCTGTTTTTT. This gives the protein CASTLRDSDTGELFF.

The rearrangement joins TRBV6-5 to TRBJ1-4; no definite D call. The CDR3 loop spans 13 amino acids. The V and J ends lost 2 bases and 12 bases respectively, with 13 bases between them. Per germline, CDR1 MNHEY and CDR2 SVGAGI. The CDR3 nucleotides read TGTGCCAGCAGTTACGACGATCGGACGGAACTGTTTTTT. It translates to CASSYDDRTELFF.

This clone appeared once. The chain uses TRBV5-6 and TRBJ2-7, with D uncertain. Germline lookup yields CDR1 SGHDT and CDR2 YYEEEE. The germline V and J ends were trimmed by 0 bases and 4 bases, with 11 bases remaining between them. This CDR3 comprises 14 residues. CDR3 amino acids: CASSLVVSRYEQYF. The CDR3 region has the DNA TGTGCCAGCAGCTTGGTTGTTAGCAGGTACGAGCAGTACTTC.

The chain combines TRBV7-9 with TRBJ2-5; no clear D. Germline V gives CDR1 SEHNR, CDR2 FQNEAQ (reference sequence). The CDR3 is made up of 11 amino acids. With 3 bases removed from V and 5 bases from J, the gap between germline ends came to 4 bases. The CDR3 is CASSFIETQYF. The CDR3 DNA follows: TGTGCCAGCAGCTTCATTGAGACCCAGTACTTC.

This chain uses TRBV28 with TRBJ2-7; TRBD2 matches at 7 bases. The CDR3 extends over 14 amino acids. V shed 3 bases and J 5 bases; nucleotides not matched to a gene: 7. CDR1 is MDHEN and CDR2 is SYDVKM in the germline V gene. The CDR3 coding sequence is TGTGCCAGCAGTTTTCGGTTGCGGGGGAACGAGCAGTACTTC. It is translated as CASSFRLRGNEQYF.